This TCR beta chain was sequenced in a study of blood T cell repertoires in COVID-19 (dated by TCRdb to between 2020 and 2021). Broadly, across the study: Samples covering the acute and convalescent phases of COVID-19 were provided by collaborators in the United States, Italy and Spain. The prospective study material was composed of cDNA or gDNA derived from T cells, B-cell-depleted T cells, or PBMCs. Subjects who had been exposed to COVID-19, were actively infected with it, or had recovered from it provided the deeply sampled blood TCRbeta repertoires that made up the dataset. The repertoires were released in a freely available public database intended as a resource for research on the immune response to SARS-CoV-2. The samples were drawn from two sources: the first 160 participants of the ongoing ImmuneRACE study, and 1,254 subjects contributed by 6 global collaborators. The sample metadata nearly always contained a de-identified subject ID, COVID-19 status, age in years and sex. Where HLA class I and class II types were available, the types were taken from metadata supplied by the sample provider, not from assay-based typing. The full study reports these points: Clinical and demographic metadata were provided uncurated, with the amount varying by source and participant.

The collaborating institutions used their own protocols to collect whole blood in K2EDTA tubes. For TCRbeta analysis, collaborators shipped samples as frozen whole blood, isolated PBMCs, or DNA extracted from either of those sample types. Unmatched junction bases come to 13, with V trimmed by 5 bases and J by 7 bases. The CDR3 contains 16 residues, cysteine and phenylalanine counted. The retained sequence is limited to the CDR3, 48 bases, with the frame set at the first base. Looking up the germline V gene yields CDR1 SGHTA and CDR2 FQGNSA. In its sample, this clone was seen a few times. This receptor's antigen is unknown. The sample holds no much larger clone one base away, and base qualities are not on file. The immunoSEQ Assay, a bias-controlled multiplex PCR, was used to amplify TCRbeta CDR3 regions from genomic DNA. Regarding the original processing steps: Within the assay, amplification of reference gene primers was used to estimate how many nucleated cells each sample contained. To quantify the absolute abundance of each unique TCRbeta CDR3 rearrangement, sequence reads were collapsed and filtered. For each sample, productive Simpson clonality was calculated by taking the square root of Simpson's diversity index across productive rearrangements. As stored in TCRdb, this immuneACCESS dataset retains in-frame rearrangements with V and J assigned. A fraction of the clones does not appear; measured against another copy, unresolved V genes explain less than half of the discrepancy, and the remainder lacks a known reason. That table furnishes V, J and clone size, whereas the DNA furnished D and trimming. For this sample the table gives hundreds of thousands of clones, of which about 83% were detected only once. Of the sample, 4.5% to 6.5% falls within the top ten clones.

The clonotype was recovered from a man at least 80 years old with acute or convalescent COVID-19. Input material: peripheral blood. The chain is encoded by TRBV7-2 joined to TRBJ2-1, and 8 junction bases match TRBD2. The CDR3 reads CASSARLAGTRNEQFF. The DNA sequence is as follows: TGTGCCAGCAGCGCCCGATTAGCGGGGACGAGAAATGAGCAGTTCTTC.